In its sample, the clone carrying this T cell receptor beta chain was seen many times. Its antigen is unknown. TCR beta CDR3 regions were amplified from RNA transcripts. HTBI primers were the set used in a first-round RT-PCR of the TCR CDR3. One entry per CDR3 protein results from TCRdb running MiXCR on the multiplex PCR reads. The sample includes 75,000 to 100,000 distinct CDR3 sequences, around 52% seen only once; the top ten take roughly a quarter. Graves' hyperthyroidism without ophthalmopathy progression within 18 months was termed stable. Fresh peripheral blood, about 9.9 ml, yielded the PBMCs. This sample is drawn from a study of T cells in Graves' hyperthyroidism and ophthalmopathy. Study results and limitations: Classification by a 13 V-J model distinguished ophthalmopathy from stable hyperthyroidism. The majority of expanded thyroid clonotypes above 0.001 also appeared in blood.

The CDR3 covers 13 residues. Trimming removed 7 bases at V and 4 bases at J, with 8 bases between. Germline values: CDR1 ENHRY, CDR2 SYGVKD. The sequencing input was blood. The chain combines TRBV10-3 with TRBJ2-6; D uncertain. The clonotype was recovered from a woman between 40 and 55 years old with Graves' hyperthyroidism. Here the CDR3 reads CAIKHSGANVLTF. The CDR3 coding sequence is TGTGCCATCAAGCATTCCGGGGCCAACGTCCTGACTTTC.